This TCR beta chain was captured by sequencing in a study of early T cells in non-severe SARS-CoV-2 infection. Across the whole study: The authors sequenced bulk RNA from unsorted whole blood, leaving chains unpaired.

In this sample, this clonotype turned up a few times. Antigen unknown. Study results and caveats: Reliance on VDJdb matching favored anti-spike CD8 responses; private and CD4 specificities were missed.

Attached unique molecular identifiers marked individual cDNA molecules. In TCRdb, the 5' RACE reads were re-called with MiXCR into one record per CDR3 protein. In the table there are around 77,000 distinct CDR3 sequences, about 5% of which are singletons. This CDR3 contains 11 residues. Looked up from germline, CDR1 is DFQATT and CDR2 is SNEGSKA (reference sequence). The germline V and J ends were trimmed by 4 bases and 8 bases, with 8 bases remaining between them. This clonotype was sampled from an adult who was a healthcare worker with PCR-confirmed SARS-CoV-2 infection or an uninfected control (not recorded which). This rearrangement joins TRBV20-1 to TRBJ2-2; D is undetermined. This material consisted of whole blood, taken at baseline. CDR3 sequence reads: CSANSVGELFF. In DNA form, the CDR3 reads TGCAGTGCTAATTCTGTGGGGGAGCTGTTTTTT.